This entry is about one T cell receptor beta chain. Its antigen is unidentified. TCRdb fed the reads into MiXCR, producing one record per CDR3 protein. The sample includes about 270,000 distinct CDR3 sequences, roughly a fifth of them seen just once. The sample is drawn from a study of T cell repertoires in cytomegalovirus infection. Across the whole study: Well-studied HLA-B-restricted CMV epitopes were used in the study alongside recently identified HLA-C-restricted ones. Indications of both CMV infection and matching HLA type were provided by public TCR beta signatures.

Study findings and constraints: Pooled public TCR beta family frequency picked out CMV carriers with the relevant HLA. Clonotypes of TCR beta that were HLA-C-restricted and CMV-specific dominated the ex vivo response.

Germline CDR1 and CDR2: SGHDT and YYEEEE. V was cut by 1 base and J by 5 bases, with 3 bases left in between. This CDR3 is built from 11 residues. The V gene is TRBV5-6, the J gene TRBJ1-1, with D uncertain. This sequence originates from a human donor in good health (CMV status not recorded). Some clones in this sample may be carry-over from other donors' samples. The sample here was cultured PBMCs, taken from culture after CMV antigen stimulation. The CDR3 DNA sequence: TGTGCCAGCAGCTTGAGTACTGAAGCTTTCTTT. It is translated as CASSLSTEAFF.